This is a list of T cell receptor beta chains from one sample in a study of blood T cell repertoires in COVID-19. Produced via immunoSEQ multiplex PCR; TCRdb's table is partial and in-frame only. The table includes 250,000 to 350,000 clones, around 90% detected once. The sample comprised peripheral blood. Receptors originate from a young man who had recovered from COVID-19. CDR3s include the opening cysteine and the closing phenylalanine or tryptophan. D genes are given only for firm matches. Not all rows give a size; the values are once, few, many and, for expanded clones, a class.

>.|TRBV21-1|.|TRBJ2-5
CASRPTGEETQYF
TGTGCCAGCAGACCAACAGGGGAAGAGACCCAGTACTTC
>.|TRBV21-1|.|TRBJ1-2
CASSPGQGSCGYTF
TGTGCCAGCAGCCCGGGACAGGGTTCGTGCGGCTACACCTTC
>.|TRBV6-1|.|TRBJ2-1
CASSEAFRGGYNEQFF
TGTGCCAGCAGTGAAGCGTTCAGGGGCGGTTACAATGAGCAGTTCTTC
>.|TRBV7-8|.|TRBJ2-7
CASSLVSGPQYF
TGTGCCAGCAGCTTAGTTAGTGGGCCGCAGTACTTC
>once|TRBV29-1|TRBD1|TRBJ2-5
CSVEGTGGETQYF
TGCAGCGTTGAGGGGACAGGAGGGGAGACCCAGTACTTC
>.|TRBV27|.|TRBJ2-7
CASSLRAYYEQYF
TGTGCCAGCAGTTTGAGGGCATACTACGAGCAGTACTTC
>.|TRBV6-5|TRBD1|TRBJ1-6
CASRSGQSNSPLHF
TGTGCCAGCAGATCGGGACAGAGTAATTCACCCCTCCACTTT
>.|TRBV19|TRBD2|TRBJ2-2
CASTPSGRNTGELFF
TGTGCCAGTACCCCTAGCGGGAGGAACACCGGGGAGCTGTTTTTT
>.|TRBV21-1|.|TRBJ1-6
CASSKGQGLGNSPLHF
TGTGCCAGCAGCAAAGGCCAGGGATTAGGTAATTCACCCCTCCACTTT
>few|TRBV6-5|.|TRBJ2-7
CASSGDSYEQYF
TGTGCCAGCAGCGGAGACTCCTACGAGCAGTACTTC
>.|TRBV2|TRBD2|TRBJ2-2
CASRGLAGLAGELFF
TGTGCCAGCAGAGGACTAGCGGGGTTGGCCGGGGAGCTGTTTTTT
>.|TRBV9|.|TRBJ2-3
CASSPWRTGRETDTQYF
TGTGCCAGCAGCCCATGGCGGACAGGGCGGGAGACAGATACGCAGTATTTT
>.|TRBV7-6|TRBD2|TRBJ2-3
CASSTGGDDDRPLHTQYF
TGTGCCAGCAGCACCGGGGGGGACGATGATAGACCGCTCCATACGCAGTATTTT
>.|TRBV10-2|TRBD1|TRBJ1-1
CASSEPTTGAEAFF
TGCGCCAGCAGTGAGCCAACAACAGGGGCAGAAGCTTTCTTT
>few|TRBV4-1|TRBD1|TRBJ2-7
CASSPETGDSSVTYEQYF
TGCGCCAGCAGCCCCGAGACAGGGGATAGCTCCGTTACCTACGAGCAGTACTTC
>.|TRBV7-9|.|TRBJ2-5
CASSLFEETQYF
TGTGCCAGCAGCTTGTTTGAGGAGACCCAGTACTTC
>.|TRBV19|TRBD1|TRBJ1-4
CASRETGEGEKLFF
TGTGCCAGTAGGGAGACAGGGGAGGGCGAAAAACTGTTTTTT
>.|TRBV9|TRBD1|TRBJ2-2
CASTRGTGGAYTGELFF
TGTGCCAGCACCCGAGGGACAGGGGGCGCCTACACCGGGGAGCTGTTTTTT
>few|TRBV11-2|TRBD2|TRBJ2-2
CASSLTYGGDTGELFF
TGTGCCAGCAGCCTAACGTACGGGGGGGACACCGGGGAGCTGTTTTTT
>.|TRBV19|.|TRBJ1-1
CASSIDSGTEAFF
TGTGCCAGTAGTATTGACAGCGGGACTGAAGCTTTCTTT
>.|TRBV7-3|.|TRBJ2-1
CASSLGSNNEQFF
TGTGCCAGCAGCTTGGGTAGCAACAATGAGCAGTTCTTC
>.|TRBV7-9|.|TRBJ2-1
CASSLVERSAEQFF
TGTGCCAGCAGCTTAGTCGAGAGAAGCGCGGAGCAGTTCTTC
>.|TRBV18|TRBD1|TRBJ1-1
CASSPRQGASTEAFF
TGTGCCAGCTCACCTAGACAGGGGGCAAGCACTGAAGCTTTCTTT
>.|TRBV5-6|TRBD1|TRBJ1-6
CASSLRQGTGNSPLHF
TGTGCCAGCAGCCTACGACAGGGGACGGGTAATTCACCCCTCCACTTT
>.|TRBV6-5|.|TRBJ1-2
CASRAGVSRGYTF
TGTGCCAGCAGAGCAGGGGTTTCGAGGGGCTACACCTTC
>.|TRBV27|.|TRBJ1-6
CASSLAGKNSPLHF
TGTGCCAGCAGTTTAGCAGGGAAAAATTCACCCCTCCACTTT
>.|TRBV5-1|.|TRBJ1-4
CASSLGQINEKLFF
TGCGCCAGCAGCTTGGGACAGATTAATGAAAAACTGTTTTTT
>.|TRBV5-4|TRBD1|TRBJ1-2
CASSPGDRADGYTF
TGTGCCAGCAGCCCGGGGGACAGGGCGGATGGCTACACCTTC
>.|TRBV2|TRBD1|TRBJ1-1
CASHRDRADTEAFF
TGTGCCAGCCACCGCGACAGGGCGGACACTGAAGCTTTCTTT
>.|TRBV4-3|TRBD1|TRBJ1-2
CASSQADREAYGYTF
TGCGCCAGCAGCCAAGCGGACAGGGAAGCCTATGGCTACACCTTC
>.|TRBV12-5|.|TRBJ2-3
CASGIIQGSDTQYF
TGTGCTAGTGGCATAATCCAGGGGTCAGATACGCAGTATTTT
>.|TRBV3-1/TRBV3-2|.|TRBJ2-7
CASSRGTWGSYEQYF
TGTGCCAGCAGCCGGGGGACATGGGGCTCCTACGAGCAGTACTTC